One and the same sample provided the 16 T cell receptor beta chains below, sequenced in a study of CD8 T cells in Susac syndrome (dated 2019 in TCRdb). The library was produced with the immunoSEQ multiplex PCR assay. RNA was extracted using the RNeasy kit, and about 0.45 to 1 microgram was reverse transcribed with random hexamers. In-frame beta chains were kept once TCRdb had trimmed the public reads at Q25 with fastp and called clones with MiXCR. Each entry is one CDR3 protein sequence, shown with its most common DNA and genes. The sample yields some 200,000 distinct CDR3 sequences; approximately 96% were counted once. 0.075% to 0.1% of the sample belongs to the ten largest clones. The sample taken for sequencing was CD4+ T cells from PBMCs. The receptors originated from a human donor with Susac syndrome.

The rearrangement joins TRBV7-9 to TRBJ2-1; TRBD2 matches at 13 bases. The J segment lost 1 base and the V segment lost 4 bases, leaving 4 bases of the junction unmatched. This CDR3 has 17 residues. CDR1 and CDR2 from the germline V gene are SEHNR and FQNEAQ (reference sequence). CDR3 in amino acids: CASSWGGLAGSYNEQFF. The DNA for the CDR3 is TGTGCCAGCAGCTGGGGGGGACTAGCGGGGTCCTACAATGAGCAGTTCTTC.

The chain couples TRBV4-2 to TRBJ2-5; no clear D. Germline V gene lookup returns CDR1 LGHNA and CDR2 YNFKEQ. V was clipped by 1 base and J by 5 bases, with 11 bases between them. The CDR3 extends over 14 amino acids. CDR3 protein: CASSQVPGGETQYF. CDR3 in DNA: TGTGCCAGCAGCCAAGTTCCTGGTGGGGAGACCCAGTACTTC.

This sequence joins TRBV7-2 and TRBJ2-5; a weak D match, TRBD1 (6 bases). V was cut by 3 bases and J by 1 base, with 9 bases left in between. CDR1 and CDR2 (germline): SGHTA, FQGNSA. This CDR3 has 14 residues. CDR3 in amino acids: CASSFTGFQETQYF. The CDR3 DNA reads as TGTGCCAGCAGCTTCACAGGGTTCCAAGAGACCCAGTACTTC.

The genes are TRBV9 and TRBJ1-2; no clear D gene. This CDR3 is 13 amino acids long. Germline V gene lookup returns CDR1 SGDLS and CDR2 YYNGEE. V gave up 0 bases and J gave up 6 bases, with 9 bases separating them. Written as DNA, the CDR3 is TGTGCCAGCAGCGTAGTCGGAGGACATGGCTACACCTTC. It encodes CASSVVGGHGYTF.

J is TRBJ2-7 and V is TRBV5-8; tentative D call: TRBD1 (6 bases). Germline CDR1 reads SGHTS; CDR2 reads YDEGEE. Trimming took 2 bases from V and 3 from J, leaving 9 bases between them. The CDR3 has 13 amino acids. The CDR3, as DNA: TGTGCCAGCAGCTTCGGCAGGGGCTACGAGCAGTACTTC. It yields the protein CASSFGRGYEQYF.

The J gene is TRBJ2-1, the V gene TRBV9; D is ambiguous. CDR3 size: 12 residues. Germline CDR1 and CDR2: SGDLS and YYNGEE. Between the trimmed V and J ends, which lost 0 bases and 7 bases, there was a span of 5 bases. Here the CDR3 reads CASSVAGNEQFF. DNA for the CDR3: TGTGCCAGCAGCGTAGCCGGGAATGAGCAGTTCTTC.

The chain carries TRBV30 and TRBJ2-3; D is ambiguous. With 2 bases removed from V and 4 bases from J, the gap between germline ends came to 10 bases. The CDR3 has 13 residues. Germline CDR1 GTSNPN, CDR2 SVGIG (reference sequence). CDR3 bases: TGTGCCTGGAGTACAGATATCGCAGATACGCAGTATTTT. Amino acids: CAWSTDIADTQYF.

The chain couples TRBV18 to TRBJ1-5, with D maybe TRBD1 (6 bases). Trimming shortened V by 3 bases and J by 6 bases, and 15 bases separated the two germline ends. This CDR3 comprises 15 residues. Germline V gene lookup returns CDR1 KGHSH and CDR2 LQKENI. In DNA, the CDR3 is TGTGCCAGCTCACCTTCGGGGGGCGGAGGTCAGCCCCAGCATTTT. Its protein product is CASSPSGGGGQPQHF.

The chain couples TRBV10-3 to TRBJ2-1; maybe TRBD2 (5 bases). Per germline, CDR1 ENHRY and CDR2 SYGVKD. Trimming removed 2 bases from V and 0 bases from J, with 11 bases in between. This CDR3 comprises 16 residues. CDR3 residues: CAISEPTRLSYNEQFF. The CDR3 coding sequence is TGTGCCATCAGTGAGCCCACTAGGCTCTCCTACAATGAGCAGTTCTTC.

This chain connects TRBV6-2 or TRBV6-3 to TRBJ2-5; a possible D gene is TRBD1 (5 bases). Germline loops: CDR1 MNHEY, CDR2 SVGEGT. V lost 2 bases to trimming and J lost 5 bases, with 12 bases between them. The CDR3 is made up of 14 amino acids. CDR3 nucleotides: TGTGCCAGCAGTTACCCCAGGGATATGGAGACCCAGTACTTC. Translated, it gives CASSYPRDMETQYF.

The V and J genes are TRBV4-1 and TRBJ1-1; no reliable D call. The CDR3 extends over 14 amino acids. Trimming pared 2 bases from V and 0 bases from J, leaving 7 bases between. CDR1 is MGHRA and CDR2 is YSYEKL in the germline V gene. The CDR3 coding sequence is TGCGCCAGCAGCCAAACATCCATGAACACTGAAGCTTTCTTT. The encoded protein is CASSQTSMNTEAFF.

The rearrangement joins TRBV20-1 to TRBJ1-5; 10 bases agree with TRBD1. The CDR3 spans 14 residues. Germline trimming cut 5 bases from V and 5 bases from J; bases unmatched to any gene: 6. The V gene's germline CDR1 is DFQATT and CDR2 SNEGSKA (reference sequence). For the CDR3, the DNA is TGCAGTGCTCGACAGGGGGCAAAGGATCAGCCCCAGCATTTT. Translating it yields CSARQGAKDQPQHF.

The genes are TRBV5-1 and TRBJ2-2, with unresolved D. V lost 3 bases and J 4 bases, leaving 13 bases between the germline ends. The CDR3 loop spans 15 amino acids. Per germline, CDR1 SGHRS and CDR2 YFSETQ. The CDR3 DNA reads TGCGCCAGCAGCTCAGGAACAGCCCTCACCGGGGAGCTGTTTTTT. Its protein product is CASSSGTALTGELFF.

This clonotype was counted once. The chain joins TRBV4-3 to TRBJ2-7, with a weak D call TRBD2 (7 bases). Trimming stripped 2 bases from V and 4 bases from J, with 21 bases between. The V gene's germline CDR1 is LGHNA and CDR2 YSLEER. The CDR3 runs 17 residues. In nucleotides, the CDR3 is TGCGCCAGCAGCCAATCGAGAACGGGGGGCACTGGATACGAGCAGTACTTC. The encoded protein is CASSQSRTGGTGYEQYF.

V usage is TRBV28 and J usage is TRBJ2-4; 7 nucleotides agree with TRBD1. The CDR3 has 13 residues. Germline V CDR1 and CDR2: MDHEN, SYDVKM. V gave up 8 bases and J gave up 11 bases; unmatched junction bases: 12. The CDR3, as DNA: TGTGCCAGCGACGCCCCCGGGACAGAGGTTCAGTACTTC. Translated, it gives CASDAPGTEVQYF.

The J gene is TRBJ1-3, the V gene TRBV12-3 or TRBV12-4; maybe TRBD1 (6 bases). Trimming took 6 bases from V and 0 from J, leaving 9 bases between them. This CDR3 comprises 14 residues. CDR3 nucleotide sequence: TGTGCCAGCAGACAGGGTAGCTCTGGAAACACCATATATTTT. Encoded protein: CASRQGSSGNTIYF.